This TCR beta chain comes out of a study of beta chain features in type 1 diabetes. The study, taken as a whole, reports: Naive, central memory and Treg TCRB repertoires appeared more alike in patients than in healthy donors.

This clone was observed at least ten times. Its specificity is unknown. The CDR3 runs to 13 residues. Between the trimmed V and J ends, which lost 4 bases and 3 bases, there was a span of 9 bases. Germline CDR1 reads SGHVS; CDR2 reads FNYEAQ. Reverse transcription of all isolated RNA meant that expressed TCRB transcripts were sequenced. The protocol was immunoSEQ multiplex PCR, while the TCRdb copy is restricted to in-frame clones and leaves out a portion. The sample contains under 250,000 clones, approximately 10% of which appear only once. The receptor's source is a man younger than 35 in good health. The chain links TRBV7-6 to TRBJ1-1, with no clear D. The source material was central memory CD4+ T cells from blood. The CDR3 bases are TGTGCCAGCAGCTCAAAGGGCTACACTGAAGCTTTCTTT. Amino acids: CASSSKGYTEAFF.